The rows below give T cell receptor beta chains drawn from one sample of a study of T cell responses to AZD1222 COVID-19 vaccine. Sequenced by immunoSEQ multiplex PCR; TCRdb stores in-frame clones only, minus some. The data show 120,000 or so clones, 85% to 90% seen once. Material: peripheral blood, obtained 28 days after the second AZD1222 dose. The receptors were sampled from an adult who received the AZD1222 COVID-19 vaccine. Each CDR3 is given with its conserved first and last residue. Fields, in order: CDR3 length, V gene, J gene, D gene, clone size, CDR3 protein, CDR3 DNA. D genes are given only for firm matches. Clone size is given for some rows only: seen once, a few or many times, or a class if the clone is expanded.

18,TRBV28,TRBJ1-2,NA,NA,CASRLQAGGTGEDYGYTF,TGTGCCAGCAGGCTCCAAGCGGGGGGGACGGGAGAGGACTATGGCTACACCTTC
14,TRBV6-6,TRBJ2-5,NA,once,CASSYGELQETQYF,TGTGCCAGCAGTTACGGCGAGCTCCAAGAGACCCAGTACTTC
13,TRBV7-3,TRBJ1-2,NA,few,CASSLRAAEGYTF,TGTGCCAGCAGCTTAAGGGCGGCGGAGGGCTACACCTTC
13,TRBV29-1,TRBJ2-7,NA,NA,CSVEANGGYEQYF,TGCAGCGTTGAAGCCAACGGAGGCTACGAGCAGTACTTC
15,TRBV30,TRBJ1-4,TRBD1,NA,CAWRNRDRGMEKLFF,TGTGCCTGGAGGAACCGGGACAGGGGTATGGAAAAACTGTTTTTT
16,TRBV7-8,TRBJ2-7,TRBD2,NA,CASSLADGLAGSSQDF,TGTGCCAGCAGCTTAGCGGATGGGCTAGCGGGGAGCTCTCAGGACTTC
11,TRBV2,TRBJ2-1,NA,NA,CASSESPEQFF,TGTGCCAGCAGTGAGTCTCCGGAGCAGTTCTTC
16,TRBV3-1/TRBV3-2,TRBJ1-6,TRBD1,NA,CASSQAGQGIVSPLHF,TGTGCCAGCAGCCAAGCCGGACAGGGGATAGTTTCACCCCTCCACTTT
14,TRBV3-1/TRBV3-2,TRBJ1-1,NA,NA,CASSQDGGHTEAFF,TGTGCCAGCAGCCAAGACGGGGGGCACACTGAAGCTTTCTTT
14,TRBV2,TRBJ1-5,NA,NA,CASRQGNSNQPQHF,TGTGCCAGCAGGCAGGGGAATAGCAATCAGCCCCAGCATTTT
16,TRBV2,TRBJ1-1,NA,NA,CASSEDFGGENTEAFF,TGTGCCAGCAGCGAAGATTTCGGCGGCGAGAACACTGAAGCTTTCTTT
13,TRBV2,TRBJ2-1,TRBD2,NA,CASSERGGNEQFF,TGTGCCAGCAGTGAAAGGGGAGGGAATGAGCAGTTCTTC
12,TRBV5-5,TRBJ1-1,NA,NA,CASSLVVSEAFF,TGTGCCAGCAGCTTGGTCGTAAGCGAAGCTTTCTTT
14,TRBV28,TRBJ2-3,NA,NA,CASSFGTFTDTQYF,TGTGCCAGCAGTTTCGGGACATTTACAGATACGCAGTATTTT
16,TRBV28,TRBJ1-1,NA,NA,CASPPAGGGVATEAFF,TGTGCCAGCCCTCCGGCGGGCGGGGGCGTGGCCACTGAAGCTTTCTTT
15,TRBV19,TRBJ1-5,TRBD1,NA,CATGGDGTVDQPQHF,TGTGCCACCGGGGGGGACGGGACAGTAGATCAGCCCCAGCATTTT
12,TRBV10-2,TRBJ2-1,TRBD1,NA,CASRQGYNEQFF,TGCGCCAGCAGACAGGGGTACAATGAGCAGTTCTTC
12,TRBV12-3/TRBV12-4,TRBJ2-3,NA,NA,CASSEDQDTQYF,TGTGCCAGCAGTGAGGATCAGGATACGCAGTATTTT
13,TRBV5-6,TRBJ2-5,NA,NA,CASRKGGVKTQYF,TGTGCCAGCAGAAAGGGTGGGGTAAAGACCCAGTACTTC